The present TCR beta chain was sequenced within a study of CD8+CD57+ T cells in acquired aplastic anemia. Study in general: Recorded DNA amounts for sorted CD4+ and CD8+ cells had an average of around 3.5 ug. The study's findings and limits: Researchers report that approximately 28 CD8+ CDR3 sequences appeared in both patients and controls.

Of note for this clonotype: Its antigen is currently unknown. One junction end disagrees with the germline gene, perhaps due to a read error.

Genomic DNA templated the TCR beta VDJ and CDR3 profiling. TCRdb re-derived calls from the reads in MiXCR, one entry per CDR3 protein. This sample carries about 260,000 distinct CDR3 sequences, 82% of them seen once, and the ten largest clones take 35% to 50%. Whoever was chosen for sequencing had shown CD8+CD57+ cell expansion by flow cytometry. Every patient had severe acquired aplastic anemia. Prior therapy had not been administered to any patient at the time of blood sampling. This receptor was identified in a human donor with aplastic anemia. The sequenced sample was sorted CD4+, CD8+, or CD8+CD57+ T cells (not recorded which) from PBMCs.

CDR3 loop: CASSGRTTQGTQSF. The CDR3 DNA is TGTGCCAGCAGCGGACGAACCACGCAAGGGACGCAGTCTTTC. The genes are TRBV7-3 and TRBJ2-5, with D possibly called TRBD1 or TRBD2 (5 bases each). The CDR3 is 14 residues long. Germline V gene lookup returns CDR1 SGHTA and CDR2 FQGTGA.